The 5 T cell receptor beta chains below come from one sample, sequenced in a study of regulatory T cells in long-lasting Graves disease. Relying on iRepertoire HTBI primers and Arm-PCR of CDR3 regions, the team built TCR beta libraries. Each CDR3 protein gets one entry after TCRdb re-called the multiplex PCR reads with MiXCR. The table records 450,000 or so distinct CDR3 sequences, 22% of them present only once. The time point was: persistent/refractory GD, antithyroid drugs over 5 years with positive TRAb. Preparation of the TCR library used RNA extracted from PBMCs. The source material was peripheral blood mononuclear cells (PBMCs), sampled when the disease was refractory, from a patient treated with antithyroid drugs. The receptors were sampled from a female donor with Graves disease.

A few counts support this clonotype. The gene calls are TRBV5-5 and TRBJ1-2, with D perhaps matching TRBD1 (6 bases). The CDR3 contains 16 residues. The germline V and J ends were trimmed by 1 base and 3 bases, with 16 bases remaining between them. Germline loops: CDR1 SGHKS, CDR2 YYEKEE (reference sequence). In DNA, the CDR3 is TGTGCCAGCAGCTTGAGGGGGGCCTCCCCCGACTATGGCTACACCTTC. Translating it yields CASSLRGASPDYGYTF.

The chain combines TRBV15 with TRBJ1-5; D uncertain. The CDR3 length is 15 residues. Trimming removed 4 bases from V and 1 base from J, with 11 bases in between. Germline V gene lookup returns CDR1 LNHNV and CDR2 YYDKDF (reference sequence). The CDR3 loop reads CATSNKRGSNQPQHF. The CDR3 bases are TGTGCCACCAGCAACAAAAGAGGAAGCAATCAGCCCCAGCATTTT.

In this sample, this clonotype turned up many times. CDR3 bases: TGTGCCAGCAGCGAGTACGCGGATGGCTACACCTTC. The encoded protein is CASSEYADGYTF. The chain is built from TRBV28 and TRBJ1-2; D not resolved. V was shortened by 6 bases and J by 6 bases, with 11 bases between the two germline ends. The CDR3 consists of 12 residues. Germline-derived CDR1 and CDR2 are MDHEN and SYDVKM.

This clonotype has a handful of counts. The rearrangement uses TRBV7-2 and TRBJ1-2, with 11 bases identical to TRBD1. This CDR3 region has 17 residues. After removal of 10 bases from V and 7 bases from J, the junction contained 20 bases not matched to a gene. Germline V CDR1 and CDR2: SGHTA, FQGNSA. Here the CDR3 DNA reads TGTGCCACCCCTCGATTAAGGACAGGGGGCATTTCAGGTGGCTACACCTTC. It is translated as CATPRLRTGGISGGYTF.

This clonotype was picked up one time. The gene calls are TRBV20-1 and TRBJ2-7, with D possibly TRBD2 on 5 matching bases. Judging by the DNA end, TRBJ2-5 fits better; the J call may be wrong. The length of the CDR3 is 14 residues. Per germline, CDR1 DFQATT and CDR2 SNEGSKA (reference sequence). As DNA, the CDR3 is TGCAGTGCTAGCCCTAGCCTCGCCGAAGAGACCCAGTACTTC. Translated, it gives CSASPSLAEETQYF.